A selection of T cell receptor beta chains follows, all from one sample in a study of early stage breast cancer tumors. The table came from immunoSEQ multiplex PCR; TCRdb's copy has only in-frame clones and leaves some out. The sample contains fewer than 50,000 clones, about three quarters of which appear only once. The sequencing sample was made of blood. The origin of the receptors is a person aged 45 to 59 with breast cancer. CDR3s leave out the opening cysteine and the closing phenylalanine or tryptophan. Each record gives: D gene, J gene, V gene, CDR3 protein. A D gene is named only where the DNA matches it firmly.

TRBD1 TRBJ2-3 TRBV5-5 ASSPRDRGQDTQY
TRBD1 TRBJ1-2 TRBV5-4 ASSLPWGQGARGYT
TRBD1 TRBJ1-6 TRBV27 ASSLLGQGRSPLH
TRBD1 TRBJ1-4 TRBV6-5 ASSAGQGVNEKLF
TRBD1 TRBJ1-1 TRBV5-4 ASSPRGRGTEAF
TRBD2 TRBJ2-5 TRBV5-1 ASSLQGLAGGLETQY
. TRBJ1-6 TRBV6-6 ASRQDSWGSPLH
. TRBJ1-2 TRBV9 ASSVSTFGGAFT
TRBD1 TRBJ1-1 TRBV25-1 ASSDYPGQGAGEAF
. TRBJ2-2 TRBV25-1 ASSELPGELF
. TRBJ1-2 TRBV30 AWSGASLVPSGYT